This T cell receptor beta chain was profiled in a study of blood T cell repertoires in COVID-19. Study details: Whether acute or convalescent, the COVID-19 samples came from the United States, Italy and Spain. Sample material is recorded as cDNA or gDNA derived from T cells, B-cell-depleted T cells, or PBMCs.

Germline CDR1 and CDR2: KGHDR and SFDVKD. CDR3 length equals 18 residues. The trim removed 9 bases at V and 0 bases at J, leaving 13 bases unmatched. A single count supports this clone. Per the study methods: Using reference gene primer amplification, nucleated cell counts were estimated. TCRdb's table, derived via immunoSEQ multiplex PCR, lists solely in-frame clones and lacks some. Clonal size and the V and J genes are those of that table, whereas D and trimming came from the DNA. The data show roughly 39,000 clones, about 90% seen once. The clonotype comes from a woman aged 80 or over with active COVID-19. The chain is built from TRBV24-1 and TRBJ2-1, with 10 bases that match TRBD1. Sequencing used peripheral blood. The CDR3 loop reads CATGEGDRGFSSYNEQFF. The DNA of the CDR3 is TGTGCCACCGGGGAAGGGGACAGGGGATTTAGCTCCTACAATGAGCAGTTCTTC.